Listed here are 21 T cell receptor beta chains from one sample, sequenced in a study of cytotoxic CD8 clonotypes in ibrutinib-treated CLL. The data were produced by immunoSEQ multiplex PCR, yet TCRdb's version contains in-frame clones alone and is incomplete. The table includes 40,000 to 60,000 clones, more than 45% detected once. Sequenced here: PBMCs, sampled after 12 months of ibrutinib treatment. All receptors derive from a human donor with chronic lymphocytic leukemia.

The chain couples TRBV7-2 to TRBJ2-7, with D unresolved. CDR3 size: 13 residues. V lost 1 base, J lost 2 bases, and 6 bases lay in between. In germline, CDR1 is SGHTA, CDR2 FQGNSA. CDR3 loop: CASSLVVPYEQYF. DNA for the CDR3: TGTGCCAGCAGCTTAGTAGTTCCCTACGAGCAGTACTTC.

V gene TRBV6-1 combines with J gene TRBJ2-1, with D unresolved. V dropped 3 bases and J dropped 7 bases, with 7 bases sitting between them. The germline V gene has CDR1 MNHNS and CDR2 SASEGT. The length of the CDR3 is 12 residues. CDR3 amino acids: CASSDLKNEQFF. As DNA, the CDR3 is TGTGCCAGCAGTGACCTTAAAAATGAGCAGTTCTTC.

The J gene is TRBJ2-6, the V gene TRBV15, with 9 bases aligning to TRBD1. The CDR3 sequence is 17 residues long. The germline V gene has CDR1 LNHNV and CDR2 YYDKDF (reference sequence). V shed 5 bases, J shed 0 bases, and the junction held 5 bases outside the gene matches. CDR3 in DNA: TGTGCCACCAGCCCGGGACAGGGACTCTCTGGGGCCAACGTCCTGACTTTC. It yields the protein CATSPGQGLSGANVLTF.

The V and J genes are TRBV19 and TRBJ2-7, with D possibly matching TRBD2 (6 bases). The CDR3 loop spans 14 amino acids. The ends were cut back, 6 bases at V and 7 bases at J, with 19 bases in the middle. Per germline, CDR1 LNHDA and CDR2 SQIVND (reference sequence). In DNA form, the CDR3 reads TGTGCCAGTAGCAGAGATCAGGGAGGACGGGAGCAGTACTTC. This codes for CASSRDQGGREQYF.

The V gene is TRBV5-1, the J gene TRBJ1-1; no firm D call. CDR3 length: 15 residues. Germline values: CDR1 SGHRS, CDR2 YFSETQ. V was trimmed by 1 base and J by 4 bases, leaving 14 bases between them. CDR3 loop: CASSLSTGRVTEAFF. The CDR3 DNA reads TGCGCCAGCAGCTTGTCAACCGGAAGGGTCACTGAAGCTTTCTTT.

In its sample, this clone was seen a few times. J is TRBJ1-1 and V is TRBV4-1; tentative D call: TRBD1 (6 bases). The CDR3 is 15 residues long. V was shortened by 1 base and J by 8 bases, with 17 bases between the two germline ends. Germline V lookup: CDR1 MGHRA, CDR2 YSYEKL. CDR3: CASSQVPGQLAEAFF. CDR3 DNA sequence: TGCGCCAGCAGCCAAGTCCCGGGACAACTGGCGGAAGCTTTCTTT.

V gene TRBV2 combines with J gene TRBJ2-6; weak D call: TRBD1 (5 bases). Germline loops: CDR1 SNHLY, CDR2 FYNNEI. With 5 bases removed from V and 0 bases from J, the gap between germline ends came to 14 bases. This CDR3 is 17 amino acids long. CDR3: CASSSEGAGSGANVLTF. The DNA for the CDR3 is TGTGCCAGCAGTTCAGAAGGGGCAGGCTCTGGGGCCAACGTCCTGACTTTC. The whole variable domain, filled in from reference TRBV2 and TRBJ2-6, reads EPEVTQTPSHQVTQMGQEVILRCVPISNHLYFYWYRQILGQKVEFLVSFYNNEISEKSEIFDDQFSVERPDGSNFTLKIRSTKLEDSAMYFCASSSEGAGSGANVLTFGAGSRLTVL.

This chain uses TRBV4-2 with TRBJ1-2; 8 positions agree with TRBD1. The CDR3 length is 15 residues. V lost 5 bases to trimming and J lost 8 bases; unmatched junction nucleotides: 13. Germline V gene sequence: CDR1 LGHNA, CDR2 YNFKEQ. The chain's CDR3 is CASSLAGTGQEGYTF. The CDR3 DNA sequence: TGTGCCAGCAGCTTGGCCGGGACGGGACAGGAGGGCTACACCTTC.

The rearrangement joins TRBV28 to TRBJ2-3; TRBD2 matches at 9 bases. Germline V CDR1 and CDR2: MDHEN, SYDVKM. CDR3 length: 20 residues. Germline trimming cut 2 bases from V and 2 bases from J; bases unmatched to any gene: 17. The CDR3 loop reads CASSLMYRGRARGATDTQYF. The CDR3 DNA sequence: TGTGCCAGCAGTTTAATGTATCGCGGGAGGGCTCGTGGCGCCACAGATACGCAGTATTTT.

The J gene is TRBJ2-5, the V gene TRBV7-3; TRBD2 aligns across 13 bases. After removal of 1 base from V and 4 bases from J, the junction contained 0 bases not matched to a gene. Germline CDR1 and CDR2: SGHTA and FQGTGA. This CDR3 has 15 residues. The CDR3 here is CASSLRLAGGETQYF. In DNA, the CDR3 is TGTGCCAGCAGCTTAAGACTAGCGGGAGGAGAGACCCAGTACTTC.

The chain joins TRBV18 to TRBJ2-1; D is unresolved. This CDR3 is built from 16 residues. V dropped 5 bases and J dropped 2 bases, with 16 bases sitting between them. Per the germline V gene, CDR1 is KGHSH and CDR2 is LQKENI. The chain's CDR3 is CASSKTGPRTYNEQFF. As DNA, the CDR3 is TGTGCCAGCTCAAAAACCGGGCCGAGAACCTACAATGAGCAGTTCTTC.

This clone was observed a handful of times. The gene calls are TRBV2 and TRBJ1-2; D remains ambiguous. CDR1 and CDR2 (germline): SNHLY, FYNNEI. The CDR3 sequence is 15 residues long. V dropped 5 bases and J dropped 6 bases, with 19 bases sitting between them. The CDR3 reads CASSPEGPSAHGYTF. CDR3 coding DNA: TGTGCCAGCAGTCCAGAGGGCCCCTCAGCCCATGGCTACACCTTC.

The chain joins TRBV18 to TRBJ2-1; D is perhaps TRBD2 (6 bases). V dropped 3 bases and J dropped 7 bases, with 13 bases sitting between them. Germline values: CDR1 KGHSH, CDR2 LQKENI. There are 14 residues in the CDR3. The CDR3 DNA reads TGTGCCAGCTCACCGGCTAGCGAGTGGAATGAGCAGTTCTTC. This translates into CASSPASEWNEQFF. The whole variable domain, remainder taken from reference TRBV18 and TRBJ2-1, is NAGVMQNPRHLVRRRGQEARLRCSPMKGHSHVYWYRQLPEEGLKFMVYLQKENIIDESGMPKERFSAEFPKEGPSILRIQQVVRGDSAAYFCASSPASEWNEQFFGPGTRLTVL.

The V gene is TRBV7-2, the J gene TRBJ2-5; TRBD2 is a possible D gene (6 bases). V gave up 4 bases and J gave up 5 bases, with 14 bases separating them. The CDR3 consists of 14 residues. The germline V gene has CDR1 SGHTA and CDR2 FQGNSA. CDR3 nucleotide sequence: TGTGCCAGCAGCTCCGATGCGGGACGGGAGACCCAGTACTTC. It yields the protein CASSSDAGRETQYF.

The chain recombines TRBV6-1 with TRBJ2-3, with 11 bases identical to TRBD2. The trim removed 2 bases at V and 6 bases at J, leaving 4 bases unmatched. The germline gives CDR1 MNHNS, CDR2 SASEGT. This CDR3 is built from 15 residues. This chain's CDR3 is CASSELAGGGDTQYF. CDR3 bases: TGTGCCAGCAGTGAACTAGCGGGAGGCGGGGATACGCAGTATTTT.

The rearrangement uses TRBV5-1 and TRBJ2-5, with D perhaps given as TRBD1 or TRBD2 (7 bases each). Germline V CDR1 and CDR2: SGHRS, YFSETQ. V lost 5 bases to trimming and J lost 1 base, with 18 bases between them. The CDR3 has 16 amino acids. The DNA for the CDR3 is TGCGCCAGCAGTTCCGGCGGGGGACAGCCCCAAGAGACCCAGTACTTC. Its translation is CASSSGGGQPQETQYF.

This clone has only one observation. This chain joins TRBV5-4 and TRBJ2-3; D is undetermined. V gave up 4 bases and J gave up 2 bases, with 17 bases separating them. Germline CDR1 SGHNT, CDR2 YYREEE (reference sequence). The CDR3 loop spans 16 amino acids. The CDR3 loop is CASSVDPNPLTDTQYF. CDR3 DNA: TGTGCCAGCAGCGTGGACCCGAACCCCCTCACAGATACGCAGTATTTT.

The gene calls are TRBV27 and TRBJ2-2; 13 bases agree with TRBD2. The V gene end was trimmed by 6 bases and the J gene end by 4 bases; junction bases not matched to a gene: 5. In germline, CDR1 is MNHEY, CDR2 SMNVEV (reference sequence). The CDR3 sequence is 16 residues long. The CDR3 DNA is TGTGCCAGCAGCAGGACTAGCGGGAGTATCACCGGGGAGCTGTTTTTT. Amino acid sequence: CASSRTSGSITGELFF.

V and J are TRBV29-1 and TRBJ2-6; tentatively, D is TRBD2 (5 bases). Germline V gives CDR1 SQVTM, CDR2 ANQGSEA. Trimming cost V 8 bases and J 4 bases, with 12 bases left between them. This CDR3 has 13 amino acids. DNA for the CDR3: TGCAGCTCACGGGATTCCGGGGCCAACGTCCTGACTTTC. Its translation: CSSRDSGANVLTF. Drawing the rest from reference TRBV29-1 and TRBJ2-6, the complete variable domain is SAVISQKPSRDICQRGTSLTIQCQVDSQVTMMFWYRQQPGQSLTLIATANQGSEATYESGFVIDKFPISRPNLTFSTLTVSNMSPEDSSIYLCSSRDSGANVLTFGAGSRLTVL.

The CDR3, as DNA: TGTGCCAGCAGCCCCCCGGTGGGGCGCCCGAACACCGGGGAGCTGTTTTTT. Translation: CASSPPVGRPNTGELFF. The chain recombines TRBV11-1 with TRBJ2-2; D possibly corresponds to TRBD1 (5 bases). From germline, CDR1 is SGHAT and CDR2 FQDESV (reference sequence). Between the trimmed V and J ends, which lost 5 bases and 0 bases, there was a span of 16 bases. This CDR3 is 17 amino acids long.

This clone was counted only a few times. Germline is not matched at one junction end, which may reflect a read error. The chain uses TRBV7-7 and TRBJ2-1; 8 bases line up with TRBD2. CDR1 and CDR2 from the germline V gene are SSHAT and FNYEAQ (reference sequence). This CDR3 is built from 15 residues. DNA of the CDR3: TGTGCTAGCAGCTTTGATAGCGGGGCCTACAATGAGCAGTTCTTC. Amino acids: CASSFDSGAYNEQFF.